Each of the 19 T cell receptor beta chains below was sequenced from the same sample in a study of early T cells in non-severe SARS-CoV-2 infection. TCRdb itself ran the 5' RACE reads through MiXCR, one entry per CDR3 protein. The table has over 100,000 distinct CDR3 sequences, around 13% seen once. The sequenced sample consisted of whole blood. The receptors originated from an adult who was a healthcare worker with PCR-confirmed SARS-CoV-2 infection or an uninfected control (not recorded which).

The chain uses TRBV9 and TRBJ1-1, with D possibly being TRBD1 (5 bases). CDR3 length: 15 residues. V lost 4 bases to trimming and J lost 5 bases, with 18 bases between them. In germline, CDR1 is SGDLS, CDR2 YYNGEE. This CDR3 reads CASSLRGQGGTEAFF. The CDR3 DNA is TGTGCCAGCAGCCTCCGCGGGCAGGGCGGGACTGAAGCTTTCTTT.

In its sample, this clonotype was seen many times. The chain combines TRBV10-3 with TRBJ2-1; 8 bases agree with TRBD2. This CDR3 spans 15 amino acids. The ends lost 10 bases at V and 5 bases at J; junction bases unmatched: 13. Germline assignment: CDR1 ENHRY and CDR2 SYGVKD. CDR3 sequence: CATQRPGGLDNEQFF. CDR3 coding DNA: TGTGCCACCCAACGACCGGGAGGGCTGGACAATGAGCAGTTCTTC.

V is TRBV29-1 and J is TRBJ2-1; no firm D call. CDR1 is SQVTM, CDR2 ANQGSEA, per germline. The germline V and J ends were trimmed by 7 bases and 3 bases, with 7 bases remaining between them. The CDR3 loop spans 11 amino acids. The CDR3 loop reads CSGHLYNEQFF. The DNA of the CDR3 is TGCAGCGGACACCTCTACAATGAGCAGTTCTTC.

The table lists this clonotype with a few counts. The chain uses TRBV20-1 and TRBJ1-1, with D possibly being TRBD1 (5 bases). Germline loops: CDR1 DFQATT, CDR2 SNEGSKA (reference sequence). The V gene lost 3 bases and the J gene lost 1 base, with 15 bases spanning the gap. The CDR3 totals 15 residues. CDR3 loop: CSASLAGSPNTEAFF. The DNA for the CDR3 is TGCAGTGCTAGCCTTGCAGGGAGCCCGAACACTGAAGCTTTCTTT.

This clonotype was found once. V is TRBV7-3 and J is TRBJ1-4; the D is unclear. Trimming left V 5 bases short and J 8 bases short, with 18 bases between. The V gene's germline CDR1 is SGHTA and CDR2 FQGTGA. The CDR3 spans 15 residues. The CDR3 DNA reads as TGTGCCAGCAGCCCCCGGCGAACCGCCGCCGAAAAACTGTTTTTT. This encodes CASSPRRTAAEKLFF.

V usage is TRBV15 and J usage is TRBJ2-1; a possible D gene is TRBD2 (5 bases). Germline assignment: CDR1 LNHNV and CDR2 YYDKDF (reference sequence). Trimming left V 0 bases short and J 8 bases short, with 14 bases between. The CDR3 contains 15 residues. CDR3 DNA sequence: TGTGCCACCAGCAGAGATGCCGCGAGGGTCGATGAGCAGTTCTTC. Translated, it gives CATSRDAARVDEQFF.

This clonotype was found many times. The chain recombines TRBV6-2 or TRBV6-3 with TRBJ2-3; D gene uncertain. The germline V gene encodes CDR1 MNHEY and CDR2 SVGEGT. This CDR3 spans 10 amino acids. Trimming took 11 bases from V and 5 from J, leaving 8 bases between them. The CDR3 coding sequence is TGTGCCGGCGGCAGAGATACGCAGTATTTT. It specifies CAGGRDTQYF.

The chain joins TRBV4-3 to TRBJ2-1; weak D call: TRBD1 (6 bases). The germline V and J ends were trimmed by 0 bases and 9 bases, with 15 bases remaining between them. CDR3 size: 15 residues. Germline V gene data show CDR1 as LGHNA and CDR2 as YSLEER. The CDR3 loop is CASSQDTGHRGEQFF. CDR3 DNA: TGCGCCAGCAGCCAAGACACAGGGCACCGCGGTGAGCAGTTCTTC.

This clonotype was detected ten times or more. The chain carries TRBV24-1 and TRBJ2-1; 12 positions agree with TRBD2. The germline gives CDR1 KGHDR, CDR2 SFDVKD. Trimming took 3 bases from V and 1 from J; bases not matched to a gene: 9. CDR3 length equals 19 residues. CDR3 nucleotides: TGTGCCACCAGTGATCCGTCGACTAGCGGGAGAGGATCCTACAATGAGCAGTTCTTC. It translates to CATSDPSTSGRGSYNEQFF.

This chain joins TRBV6-1 and TRBJ2-7, with D possibly TRBD1 on 6 matching bases. V dropped 3 bases and J dropped 4 bases, with 13 bases sitting between them. This CDR3 has 14 amino acids. Germline CDR1 MNHNS, CDR2 SASEGT. The DNA of the CDR3 is TGTGCCAGCAGTGAGGAACCAACAGGGTACGAGCAGTACTTC. Encoded protein: CASSEEPTGYEQYF.

The chain uses TRBV29-1 and TRBJ2-5, with 9 positions matching TRBD1. The CDR3 has 13 residues. CDR1 SQVTM and CDR2 ANQGSEA come from the germline V gene. After removal of 6 bases from V and 5 bases from J, the junction contained 7 bases not matched to a gene. The CDR3 DNA follows: TGCAGCGTCCGCACAGGGGGCGCGGAGACCCAGTACTTC. Translating gives CSVRTGGAETQYF.

This clonotype was recorded many times. The V and J genes are TRBV24-1 and TRBJ1-2; D is unresolved. The CDR3 runs to 14 residues. V dropped 1 base and J dropped 0 bases, with 5 bases sitting between them. Germline V gene lookup returns CDR1 KGHDR and CDR2 SFDVKD. This chain's CDR3 is CATSDFKANYGYTF. DNA of the CDR3: TGTGCCACCAGTGATTTCAAAGCTAACTATGGCTACACCTTC.

In this sample, this clonotype turned up many times. Here the CDR3 reads CASSLGLAGTYEQYF. CDR3 DNA: TGTGCCAGCAGCTTAGGACTAGCGGGAACCTACGAGCAGTACTTC. The chain recombines TRBV11-2 with TRBJ2-7; 11 bases match TRBD2. Looked up from germline, CDR1 is SGHAT and CDR2 is FQNNGV. This CDR3 is built from 15 residues. The V and J ends lost 1 base and 2 bases, in that order; junction bases with no gene match: 1.

In this sample, this clonotype turned up many times. The chain recombines TRBV7-2 with TRBJ2-7; 8 bases align to TRBD2. This CDR3 has 13 residues. Germline V lookup: CDR1 SGHTA, CDR2 FQGNSA. After removal of 6 bases from V and 7 bases from J, the junction contained 8 bases not matched to a gene. The CDR3 nucleotides read TGTGCCAGCAGGCGAGCGGGAGCCCGTGAGCAGTACTTC. Its translation is CASRRAGAREQYF.

This clonotype was observed a few times. V and J are TRBV28 and TRBJ2-1, with TRBD1 matching over 7 bases. The V gene end was trimmed by 2 bases and the J gene end by 8 bases; junction bases not matched to a gene: 21. The CDR3 length is 19 residues. Germline-derived CDR1 and CDR2 are MDHEN and SYDVKM. This CDR3 reads CASSLTLYRNRGKQDEQFF. The CDR3 bases are TGTGCCAGCAGTTTAACCCTCTATAGAAACAGGGGAAAGCAGGATGAGCAGTTCTTC.

V and J are TRBV5-1 and TRBJ1-5; D is undetermined. Germline V gene sequence: CDR1 SGHRS, CDR2 YFSETQ. Deletions cut 6 bases from V and 11 bases from J, with 6 bases between. The CDR3 sequence is 9 residues long. The CDR3 sequence: CASNPAQHF. As DNA, the CDR3 is TGCGCCAGCAACCCGGCCCAGCATTTT.

The chain employs TRBV9 and TRBJ2-3; possible D gene TRBD2, 5 bases. Germline V lookup: CDR1 SGDLS, CDR2 YYNGEE. V lost 0 bases, J lost 4 bases, and 9 bases lay in between. This CDR3 region has 14 residues. The CDR3 region is CASSVDLAADTQYF. Here the CDR3 DNA reads TGTGCCAGCAGCGTAGATCTAGCAGCAGATACGCAGTATTTT. The whole variable domain, remainder taken from reference TRBV9 and TRBJ2-3, is DSGVTQTPKHLITATGQRVTLRCSPRSGDLSVYWYQQSLDQGLQFLIQYYNGEERAKGNILERFSAQQFPDLHSELNLSSLELGDSALYFCASSVDLAADTQYFGPGTRLTVL.

In this sample, this clonotype turned up many times. The rearrangement joins TRBV3-1 to TRBJ2-1; 11 positions match TRBD2. CDR1 is LGHDT, CDR2 YNNKEL, per germline (reference sequence). J was trimmed by 7 bases and V by 4 bases; bases with no gene match: 3. The CDR3 consists of 14 residues. In DNA form, the CDR3 reads TGTGCCAGCAGCCCCGGGACTAGCGGTAATGAGCAGTTCTTC. It encodes CASSPGTSGNEQFF.

The sample holds many counts of this clonotype. The V gene is TRBV28, the J gene TRBJ2-1; D is possibly TRBD2 (5 bases). CDR1 is MDHEN and CDR2 is SYDVKM in the germline V gene. The V end lost 2 bases, the J end lost 10 bases, and 6 bases lay between the germline ends. The CDR3 extends over 11 amino acids. As DNA, the CDR3 is TGTGCCAGCAGTTTACCGGGGGAGCAGTTCTTC. Translation gives CASSLPGEQFF.